These 7 T cell receptor beta chains were sequenced from one sample in a study of blood T cell repertoires in COVID-19. Using immunoSEQ multiplex PCR, the repertoire was profiled, and TCRdb retains in-frame clones only, with some absent. The sample holds 350,000 to 550,000 clones; roughly nine tenths are singletons and the top ten take roughly 1.1%. Sequenced material: PBMCs or T cells enriched from blood (not recorded which). These receptors all come from a man aged 30-40 years who had recovered from COVID-19.

V and J are TRBV9 and TRBJ2-2; 8 bases fit TRBD2. The CDR3 is 17 amino acids. The V gene end was trimmed by 0 bases and the J gene end by 1 base; junction bases not matched to a gene: 5. The germline V gene encodes CDR1 SGDLS and CDR2 YYNGEE. This CDR3 reads CASSVGSSGMNTGELFF. The CDR3 region has the DNA TGTGCCAGCAGCGTAGGCAGTAGCGGGATGAACACCGGGGAGCTGTTTTTT.

The V call is TRBV4-1, the J call TRBJ2-2; a possible D gene is TRBD2 (5 bases). Trimming shortened V by 0 bases and J by 5 bases, and 13 bases separated the two germline ends. The CDR3 is 16 amino acids. The germline V gene encodes CDR1 MGHRA and CDR2 YSYEKL. The CDR3 spells CASSQENSEATGELFF. In DNA, the CDR3 is TGCGCCAGCAGCCAAGAAAATAGCGAAGCTACCGGGGAGCTGTTTTTT.

This clone showed up just a few times. The J gene is TRBJ1-3, the V gene TRBV3-1 (or the pseudogene TRBV3-2); 8 nucleotides line up with TRBD1. V shed 2 bases and J 1 base; nucleotides not matched to a gene: 4. Germline CDR1 is LGHDT and CDR2 is YNNKEL (reference sequence). The CDR3 is 16 residues long. The CDR3 loop reads CASSQSWDRSGNTIYF. The DNA for the CDR3 is TGTGCCAGCAGCCAAAGTTGGGACAGGTCTGGAAACACCATATATTTT.

The genes are TRBV19 and TRBJ2-5; 8 nucleotides agree with TRBD2. The CDR3 is 16 amino acids. The V segment lost 4 bases and the J segment 7 bases; nucleotides outside the gene matches: 14. The germline CDR1 and CDR2 sequences are LNHDA and SQIVND (reference sequence). As DNA, the CDR3 is TGTGCCAGTAGTACATCTCAGGGACTAGTTGGTGGGACCCAGTACTTC. It specifies CASSTSQGLVGGTQYF.

The V and J genes are TRBV2 and TRBJ2-1; 7 bases fit TRBD1. Trimming cost V 8 bases and J 2 bases; bases outside gene matches: 6. Germline lookup yields CDR1 SNHLY and CDR2 FYNNEI. The CDR3 is 14 residues long. The CDR3: CASWTGVTYNEQFF. The CDR3 DNA reads TGTGCCAGCTGGACAGGCGTAACCTACAATGAGCAGTTCTTC.

This clone has a handful of counts. This chain connects TRBV9 to TRBJ1-6, with D perhaps matching TRBD1 (6 bases). Germline values: CDR1 SGDLS, CDR2 YYNGEE. The CDR3 runs to 15 residues. The V and J ends lost 4 bases and 6 bases respectively, with 14 bases between them. The chain's CDR3 is CASSMTDRTNSPLHF. Here the CDR3 DNA reads TGTGCCAGCAGCATGACAGACAGGACTAATTCACCCCTCCACTTT. Looking up the rest from reference TRBV9 and TRBJ1-6 gives the full variable domain: DSGVTQTPKHLITATGQRVTLRCSPRSGDLSVYWYQQSLDQGLQFLIQYYNGEERAKGNILERFSAQQFPDLHSELNLSSLELGDSALYFCASSMTDRTNSPLHFGNGTRLTVT.

This chain joins TRBV4-2 and TRBJ2-1; 9 nucleotides match TRBD1. The CDR3 is 15 residues long. V dropped 5 bases and J dropped 7; count of bases not matched to a gene: 9. The germline V gene encodes CDR1 LGHNA and CDR2 YNFKEQ. The DNA for the CDR3 is TGTGCCAGCAGCGGTGGGACAGGGAATGGGAATGAGCAGTTCTTC. This sequence encodes CASSGGTGNGNEQFF.